The next 10 T cell receptor beta chains were all read from a single sample in a study of cytomegalovirus exposure and HLA in healthy donors. Primers included in the PCR were 60 Vbeta and 13 Jbeta primers. The assay was immunoSEQ multiplex PCR, and TCRdb's table has in-frame clones only and misses some. The sample lists some 93,000 clones, approximately 81% occurring once. The sample consisted of PBMCs. The receptor source for this set is a woman aged 40 to 49 in good health and CMV-seronegative.

On this clone: Relative to the germline gene, one junction end is altered; a read error may explain this. This sequence joins TRBV14 and TRBJ2-7, with a tentative D call TRBD1 (6 bases). Germline V gene lookup returns CDR1 SGHDN and CDR2 FVKESK. The CDR3 is 12 amino acids. In DNA, the CDR3 is TGTGCCAGCAGCCTCTCCGGGACACCCCCTAGGTTC. Its protein is CASSLSGTPPRF. Variable domain in full (rest from reference TRBV14 and TRBJ2-7): EAGVTQFPSHSVIEKGQTVTLRCDPISGHDNLYWYRRVMGKEIKFLLHFVKESKQDESGMPNNRFLAERTGGTYSTLKVQPAELEDSGVYFCASSLSGTPPRFGPGTRLTVT.

This chain uses TRBV5-1 with TRBJ1-1, with 7 bases identical to TRBD1. In germline, CDR1 is SGHRS, CDR2 YFSETQ. V lost 1 base to trimming and J lost 0 bases; unmatched junction nucleotides: 6. This CDR3 is 16 amino acids long. CDR3 protein: CASSLKTGWMNTEAFF. The CDR3 DNA is TGCGCCAGCAGCTTGAAGACAGGGTGGATGAACACTGAAGCTTTCTTT.

This clone occurred many times. This rearrangement joins TRBV29-1 to TRBJ1-2; D not certain. In germline, CDR1 is SQVTM, CDR2 ANQGSEA. V lost 7 bases to trimming and J lost 6 bases, with 9 bases between them. The CDR3 has 10 residues. The CDR3: CSAGEDGYTF. In nucleotides, the CDR3 is TGCAGCGCCGGTGAGGATGGCTACACCTTC.

This clone was detected a few times. A read error may produce the germline difference seen at one junction end. The chain employs TRBV4-1 and TRBJ2-1; 12 positions agree with TRBD2. This CDR3 is built from 15 residues. Germline V gene lookup returns CDR1 MGHRA and CDR2 YSYEKL. CDR3 sequence reads: CASSQDLAGGPTLIF. As DNA, the CDR3 is TGCGCCAGCAGCCAAGACCTAGCGGGAGGGCCTACTCTCATCTTC.

The genes are TRBV9 and TRBJ1-1, with D possibly TRBD1 on 6 matching bases. This CDR3 has 12 amino acids. The germline V and J ends were trimmed by 0 bases and 10 bases, with 10 bases remaining between them. Germline V gene sequence: CDR1 SGDLS, CDR2 YYNGEE. In nucleotides, the CDR3 is TGTGCCAGCAGCGTAGGTCGGGGGGCAGCTTTCTTT. Its translation is CASSVGRGAAFF.

The count of this clone is one. The rearrangement joins TRBV7-6 to TRBJ2-3, with 14 bases that match TRBD2. The CDR3 is 18 residues long. In germline, CDR1 is SGHVS, CDR2 FNYEAQ. V lost 5 bases and J lost 1; bases outside the gene matches: 8. CDR3 amino acids: CASSPRWTSGRRTDTQYF. In nucleotides, the CDR3 is TGTGCCAGCAGCCCTCGTTGGACTAGCGGGAGGCGCACAGATACGCAGTATTTT.

The chain has TRBV6-6 and TRBJ2-1; D is perhaps TRBD1 (5 bases). From germline, CDR1 is MNHNY and CDR2 SVGAGI (reference sequence). The CDR3 totals 15 residues. The V end was cut by 2 bases, the J end by 7 bases, with 15 bases between. CDR3 in amino acids: CASSYGRGLGNEQFF. The CDR3 nucleotides read TGTGCCAGCAGTTACGGTAGGGGATTAGGGAATGAGCAGTTCTTC.

This clone was recorded once. V usage is TRBV6-1 and J usage is TRBJ2-7, with TRBD1 matching over 7 bases. CDR3 length: 14 residues. Germline loops: CDR1 MNHNS, CDR2 SASEGT. V was clipped by 0 bases and J by 4 bases; unmatched bases: 3. Here the CDR3 DNA reads TGTGCCAGCAGTGAAGCAGGGGGCGGTTACGAGCAGTACTTC. Protein sequence: CASSEAGGGYEQYF.

In its sample, this clone was seen once. V gene TRBV7-2 combines with J gene TRBJ2-5; D may be TRBD1 (6 bases). Gene TRBJ2-7 matches the end of the DNA better, so the J call may be wrong. Per the germline V gene, CDR1 is SGHTA and CDR2 is FQGNSA. CDR3 length: 15 amino acids. In DNA form, the CDR3 reads TGTGCCAGCAGCTTAGTTTCAGGGGAAGGCTACGAGCAGTACTTC. Protein sequence: CASSLVSGEGYEQYF.

This clone came up once. The genes are TRBV9 and TRBJ1-1, with D possibly TRBD1 on 6 matching bases. Per the germline V gene, CDR1 is SGDLS and CDR2 is YYNGEE. Trimming removed 0 bases from V and 5 bases from J, with 17 bases in between. CDR3 size: 16 residues. CDR3 nucleotide sequence: TGTGCCAGCAGCGTAGCCCCGGCGGGGGGCGAGACTGAAGCTTTCTTT. Amino acids: CASSVAPAGGETEAFF.